The 6 T cell receptor beta chains reported below all come from one sample, sequenced in a study of T cell repertoires in cytomegalovirus infection. TCRdb reanalysed the reads using MiXCR and keeps one entry per CDR3 protein. The sample yields 290,000 or so distinct CDR3 sequences, roughly 25% seen once. Sequences were obtained from PBMCs. Receptors originate from a human donor in good health (CMV status not recorded). Some clones in this sample may be carry-over from other donors' samples.

This clonotype was counted ten times or more. The gene calls are TRBV27 and TRBJ2-2; D uncertain. V lost 3 bases, J lost 7 bases, and 9 bases lay in between. Germline V CDR1 and CDR2: MNHEY, SMNVEV (reference sequence). The CDR3 has 13 amino acids. CDR3: CASSFKSVGELFF. CDR3 bases: TGTGCCAGCAGTTTCAAGTCCGTCGGGGAGCTGTTTTTT.

The V gene is TRBV9, the J gene TRBJ2-1; D is possibly TRBD1 (6 bases). The CDR3 is 14 residues long. Trimming stripped 5 bases from V and 6 bases from J, with 15 bases between. The germline V gene has CDR1 SGDLS and CDR2 YYNGEE. The DNA for the CDR3 is TGTGCCAGCAGTTCAAGGCAAGGGGGCAATGAGCAGTTCTTC. Translation gives CASSSRQGGNEQFF.

This clonotype occurred a few times. The V call is TRBV2, the J call TRBJ2-6; D ambiguous. Trimming removed 6 bases from V and 1 base from J, with 16 bases in between. This CDR3 has 17 amino acids. CDR1 SNHLY and CDR2 FYNNEI come from the germline V gene. CDR3 in amino acids: CASRPRAAHSGANVLTF. The CDR3 DNA reads as TGTGCCAGCAGGCCAAGGGCAGCTCATTCTGGGGCCAACGTCCTGACTTTC. Full variable domain (rest looked up from reference TRBV2 and TRBJ2-6): EPEVTQTPSHQVTQMGQEVILRCVPISNHLYFYWYRQILGQKVEFLVSFYNNEISEKSEIFDDQFSVERPDGSNFTLKIRSTKLEDSAMYFCASRPRAAHSGANVLTFGAGSRLTVL.

The rearrangement uses TRBV2 and TRBJ1-6; 9 positions match TRBD1. Per germline, CDR1 SNHLY and CDR2 FYNNEI. The CDR3 runs to 16 residues. V dropped 7 bases and J dropped 10; count of bases not matched to a gene: 14. CDR3 in DNA: TGTGCCAGCATGGGTTTACGGGGACAGGGAGAATCACCCCTCCACTTT. It yields the protein CASMGLRGQGESPLHF.

This clonotype was observed at least ten times. CDR3 amino acids: CASSLLANEQFF. Here the CDR3 DNA reads TGTGCCAGCAGCCTACTAGCCAATGAGCAGTTCTTC. The V call is TRBV7-2, the J call TRBJ2-1, with D possibly matching TRBD2 (6 bases). Per the germline V gene, CDR1 is SGHTA and CDR2 is FQGNSA. CDR3 length equals 12 residues. Trimming took off 5 bases at V and 6 bases at J, with 8 bases between the two ends. The full variable domain, its missing parts supplied by reference TRBV7-2 and TRBJ2-1, is GAGVSQSPSNKVTEKGKDVELRCDPISGHTALYWYRQSLGQGLEFLIYFQGNSAPDKSGLPSDRFSAERTGGSVSTLTIQRTQQEDSAVYLCASSLLANEQFFGPGTRLTVL.

The rearrangement uses TRBV7-8 and TRBJ2-1; D gene uncertain. The CDR3 loop spans 12 amino acids. Germline V CDR1 and CDR2: SGHVS, FQNEAQ. The V and J ends lost 1 base and 14 bases respectively, with 12 bases between them. The CDR3 loop reads CASSLDGHEEFF. In DNA form, the CDR3 reads TGTGCCAGCAGCTTAGACGGCCACGAGGAGTTCTTC.